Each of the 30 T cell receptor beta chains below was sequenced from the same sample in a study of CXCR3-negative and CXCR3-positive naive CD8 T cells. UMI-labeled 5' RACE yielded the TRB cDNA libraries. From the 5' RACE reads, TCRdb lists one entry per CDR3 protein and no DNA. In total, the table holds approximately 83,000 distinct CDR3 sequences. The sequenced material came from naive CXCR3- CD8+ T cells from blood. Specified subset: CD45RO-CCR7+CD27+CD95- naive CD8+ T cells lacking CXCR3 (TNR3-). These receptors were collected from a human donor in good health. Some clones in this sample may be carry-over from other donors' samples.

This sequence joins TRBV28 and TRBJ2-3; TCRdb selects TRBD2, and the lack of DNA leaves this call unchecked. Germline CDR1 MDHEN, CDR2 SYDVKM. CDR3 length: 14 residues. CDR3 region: CASRGGWDTDTQYF.

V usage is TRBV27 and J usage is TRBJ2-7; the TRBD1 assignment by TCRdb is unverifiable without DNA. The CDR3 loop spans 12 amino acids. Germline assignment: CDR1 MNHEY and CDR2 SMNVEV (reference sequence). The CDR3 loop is CASSPTGFEQYF.

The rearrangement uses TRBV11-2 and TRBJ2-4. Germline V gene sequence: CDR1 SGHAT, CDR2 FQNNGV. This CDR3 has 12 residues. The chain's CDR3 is CASSLDPDIQYF. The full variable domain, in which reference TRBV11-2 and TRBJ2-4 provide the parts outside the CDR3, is EAGVAQSPRYKIIEKRQSVAFWCNPISGHATLYWYQQILGQGPKLLIQFQNNGVVDDSQLPKDRFSAERLKGVDSTLKIQPAKLEDSAVYLCASSLDPDIQYFGAGTRLSVL.

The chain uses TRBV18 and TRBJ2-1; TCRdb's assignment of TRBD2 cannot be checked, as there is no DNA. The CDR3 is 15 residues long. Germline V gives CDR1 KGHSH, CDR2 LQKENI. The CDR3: CASSPTGKRGNEQFF.

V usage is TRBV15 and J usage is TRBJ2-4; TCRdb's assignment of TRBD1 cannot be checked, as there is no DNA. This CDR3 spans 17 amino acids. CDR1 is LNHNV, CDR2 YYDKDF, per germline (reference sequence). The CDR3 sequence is CATSRNGVVQSKNIQYF.

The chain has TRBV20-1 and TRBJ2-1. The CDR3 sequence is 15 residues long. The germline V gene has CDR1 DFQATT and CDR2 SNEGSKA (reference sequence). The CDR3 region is CSARPLYPSYNEQFF.

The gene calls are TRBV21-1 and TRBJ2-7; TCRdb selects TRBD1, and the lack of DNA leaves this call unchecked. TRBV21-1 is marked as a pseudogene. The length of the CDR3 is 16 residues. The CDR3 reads CASSKRYRIESSEQYF.

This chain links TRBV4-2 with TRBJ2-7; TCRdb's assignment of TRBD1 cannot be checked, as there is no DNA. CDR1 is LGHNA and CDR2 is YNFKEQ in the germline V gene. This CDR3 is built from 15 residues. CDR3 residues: CASSLGAGSSDEQYF.

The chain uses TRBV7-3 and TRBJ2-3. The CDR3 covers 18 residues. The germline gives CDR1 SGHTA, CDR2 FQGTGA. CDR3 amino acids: CASSLIVFSRHSTDTQYF.

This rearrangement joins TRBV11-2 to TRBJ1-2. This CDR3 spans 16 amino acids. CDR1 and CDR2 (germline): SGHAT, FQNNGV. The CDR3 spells CASSPPRGGANYGYTF.

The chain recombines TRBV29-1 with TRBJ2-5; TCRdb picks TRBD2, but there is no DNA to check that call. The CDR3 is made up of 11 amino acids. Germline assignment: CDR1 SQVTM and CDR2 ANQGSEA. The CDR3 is CSVGFLPELNF.

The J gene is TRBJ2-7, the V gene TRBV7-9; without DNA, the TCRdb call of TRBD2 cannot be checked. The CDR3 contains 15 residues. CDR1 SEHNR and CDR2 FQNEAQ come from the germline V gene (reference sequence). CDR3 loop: CASTSGKDYSYEQYF.

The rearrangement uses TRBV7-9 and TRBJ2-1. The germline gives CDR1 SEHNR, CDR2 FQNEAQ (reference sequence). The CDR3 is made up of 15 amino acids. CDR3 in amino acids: CASSSLQGSYNEQFF.

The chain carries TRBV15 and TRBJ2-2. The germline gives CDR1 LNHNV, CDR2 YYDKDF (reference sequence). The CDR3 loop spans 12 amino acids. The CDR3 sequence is CATSSSTGELSF.

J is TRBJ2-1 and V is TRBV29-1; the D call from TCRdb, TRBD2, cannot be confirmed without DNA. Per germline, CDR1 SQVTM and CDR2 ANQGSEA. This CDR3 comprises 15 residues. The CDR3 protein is CSVPGLAGDGGEQFF.

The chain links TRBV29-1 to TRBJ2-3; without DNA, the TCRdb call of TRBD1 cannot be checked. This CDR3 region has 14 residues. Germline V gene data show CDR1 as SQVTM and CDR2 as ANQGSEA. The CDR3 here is CSVNQGDSTDTQYF.

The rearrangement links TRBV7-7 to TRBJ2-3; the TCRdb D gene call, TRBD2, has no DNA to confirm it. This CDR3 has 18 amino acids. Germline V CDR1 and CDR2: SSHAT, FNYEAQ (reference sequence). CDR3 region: CASSLGAFEKSSTDTQYF. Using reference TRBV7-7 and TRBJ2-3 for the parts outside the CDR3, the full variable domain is GAGVSQSPRYKVTKRGQDVTLRCDPISSHATLYWYQQALGQGPEFLTYFNYEAQPDKSGLPSDRFSAERPEGSISTLTIQRTEQRDSAMYRCASSLGAFEKSSTDTQYFGPGTRLTVL.

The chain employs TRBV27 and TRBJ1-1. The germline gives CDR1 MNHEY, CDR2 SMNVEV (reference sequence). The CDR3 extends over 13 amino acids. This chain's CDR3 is CASRLQMNTEAFF.

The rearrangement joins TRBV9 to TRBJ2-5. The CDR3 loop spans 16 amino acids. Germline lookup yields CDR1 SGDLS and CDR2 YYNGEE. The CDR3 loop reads CASSVVAVAYQETQYF.

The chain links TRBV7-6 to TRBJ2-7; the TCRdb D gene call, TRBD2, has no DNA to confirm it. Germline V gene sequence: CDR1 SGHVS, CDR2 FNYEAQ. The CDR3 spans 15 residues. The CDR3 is CASSSGAGTSYEQYF.

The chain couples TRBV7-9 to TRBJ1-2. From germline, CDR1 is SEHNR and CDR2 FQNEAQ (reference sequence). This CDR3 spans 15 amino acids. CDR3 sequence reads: CASSLEEEYLYGYTF.

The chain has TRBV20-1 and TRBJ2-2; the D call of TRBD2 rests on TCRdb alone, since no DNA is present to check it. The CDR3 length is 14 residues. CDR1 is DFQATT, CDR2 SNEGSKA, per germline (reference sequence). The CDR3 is CSAKPGLNTGELFF.

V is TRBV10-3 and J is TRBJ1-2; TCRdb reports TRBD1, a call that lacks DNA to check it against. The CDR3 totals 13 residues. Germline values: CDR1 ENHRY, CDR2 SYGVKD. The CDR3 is CAIRQTGDYGYTF.

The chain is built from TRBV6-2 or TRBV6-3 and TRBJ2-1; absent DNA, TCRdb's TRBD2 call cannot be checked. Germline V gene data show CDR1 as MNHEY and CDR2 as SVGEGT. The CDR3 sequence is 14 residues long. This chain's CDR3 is CASSYSGGALEQFF.

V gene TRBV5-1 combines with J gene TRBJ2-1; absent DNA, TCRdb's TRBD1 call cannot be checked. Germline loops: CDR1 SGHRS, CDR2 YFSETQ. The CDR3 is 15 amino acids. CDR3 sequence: CASSTNPGPYNEQFF.

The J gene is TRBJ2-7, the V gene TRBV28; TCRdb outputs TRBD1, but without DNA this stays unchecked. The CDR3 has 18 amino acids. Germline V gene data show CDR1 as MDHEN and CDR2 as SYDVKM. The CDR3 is CASSFWGTGKSTPYEQYF.

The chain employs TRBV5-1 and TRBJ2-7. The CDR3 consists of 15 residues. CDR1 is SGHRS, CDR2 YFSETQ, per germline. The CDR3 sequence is CASSLGVGRTDEQYF.

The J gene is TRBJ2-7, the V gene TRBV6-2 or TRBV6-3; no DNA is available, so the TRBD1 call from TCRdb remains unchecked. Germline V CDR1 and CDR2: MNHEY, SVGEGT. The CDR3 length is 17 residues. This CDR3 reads CASSYRDRSSLSTEQYF.

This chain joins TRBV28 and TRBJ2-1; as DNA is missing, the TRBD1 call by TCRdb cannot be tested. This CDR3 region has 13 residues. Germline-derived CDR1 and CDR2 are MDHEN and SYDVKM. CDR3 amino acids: CASSFRGNNEQFF.

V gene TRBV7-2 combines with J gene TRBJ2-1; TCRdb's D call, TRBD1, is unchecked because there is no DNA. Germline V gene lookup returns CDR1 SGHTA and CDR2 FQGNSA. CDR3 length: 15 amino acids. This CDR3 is CASSLVRDAYNEQFF.